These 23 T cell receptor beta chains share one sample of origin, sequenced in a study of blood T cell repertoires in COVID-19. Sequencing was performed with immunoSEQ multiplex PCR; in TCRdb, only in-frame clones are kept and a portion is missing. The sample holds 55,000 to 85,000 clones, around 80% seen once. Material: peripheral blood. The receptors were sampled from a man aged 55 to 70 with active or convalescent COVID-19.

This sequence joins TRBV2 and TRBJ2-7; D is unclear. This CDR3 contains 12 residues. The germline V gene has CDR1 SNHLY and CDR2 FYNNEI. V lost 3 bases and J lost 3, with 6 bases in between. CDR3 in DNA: TGTGCCAGCAGTGACCTAGGCTACGAGCAGTACTTC. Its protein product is CASSDLGYEQYF.

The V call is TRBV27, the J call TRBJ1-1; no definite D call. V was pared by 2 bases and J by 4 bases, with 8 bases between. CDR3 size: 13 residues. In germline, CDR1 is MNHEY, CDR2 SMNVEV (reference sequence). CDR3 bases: TGTGCCAGCAGTTTAGGCAGGTTCACTGAAGCTTTCTTT. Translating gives CASSLGRFTEAFF.

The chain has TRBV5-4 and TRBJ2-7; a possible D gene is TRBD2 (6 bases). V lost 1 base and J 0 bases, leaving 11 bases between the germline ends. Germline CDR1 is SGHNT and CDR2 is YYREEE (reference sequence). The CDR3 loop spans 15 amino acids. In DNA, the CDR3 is TGTGCCAGCAGCTTGTGGAGGGCGAGCTCCTACGAGCAGTACTTC. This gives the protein CASSLWRASSYEQYF.

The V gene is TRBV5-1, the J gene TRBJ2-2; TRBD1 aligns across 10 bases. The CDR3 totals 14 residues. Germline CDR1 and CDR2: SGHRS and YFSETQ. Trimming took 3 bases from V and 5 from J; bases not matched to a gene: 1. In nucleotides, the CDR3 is TGCGCCAGCAGCTGGGGACAGGGGACCGGGGAGCTGTTTTTT. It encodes CASSWGQGTGELFF.

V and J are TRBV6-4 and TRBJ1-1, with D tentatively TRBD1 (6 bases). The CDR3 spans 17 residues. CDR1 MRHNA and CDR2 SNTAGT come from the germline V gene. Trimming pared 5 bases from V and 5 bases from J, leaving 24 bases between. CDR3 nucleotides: TGTGCCAGCAGTAAATCCCCAGTACAGGGCCCTCTTACTGAAGCTTTCTTT. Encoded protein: CASSKSPVQGPLTEAFF.

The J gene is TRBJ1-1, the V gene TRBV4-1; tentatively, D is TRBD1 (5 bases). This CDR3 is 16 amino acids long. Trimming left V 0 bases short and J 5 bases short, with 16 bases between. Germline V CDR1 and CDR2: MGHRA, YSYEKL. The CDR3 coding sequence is TGCGCCAGCAGCCAAGACTCCGCGGGGGGTGGGACTGAAGCTTTCTTT. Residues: CASSQDSAGGGTEAFF.

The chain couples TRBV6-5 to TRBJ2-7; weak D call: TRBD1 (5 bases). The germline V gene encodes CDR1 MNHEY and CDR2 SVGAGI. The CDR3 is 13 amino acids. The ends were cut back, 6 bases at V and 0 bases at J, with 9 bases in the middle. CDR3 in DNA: TGTGCCAGCAGCCGACAGAGCTCCTACGAGCAGTACTTC. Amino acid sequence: CASSRQSSYEQYF.

The CDR3 DNA reads as TGTGCCAGCAGCTTCGGGACAGGGGGAGGAAACACCATATATTTT. This sequence encodes CASSFGTGGGNTIYF. V usage is TRBV5-4 and J usage is TRBJ1-3; 11 bases are shared with TRBD1. Trimming took 2 bases from V and 4 from J; bases not matched to a gene: 2. The germline V gene has CDR1 SGHNT and CDR2 YYREEE (reference sequence). The CDR3 spans 15 residues.

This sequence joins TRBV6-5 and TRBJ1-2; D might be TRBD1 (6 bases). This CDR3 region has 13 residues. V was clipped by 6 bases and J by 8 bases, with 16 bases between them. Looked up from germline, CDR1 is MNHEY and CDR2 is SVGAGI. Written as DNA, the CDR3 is TGTGCCAGCAGACAGGGAGCCTTGTGGGGCTACACCTTC. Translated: CASRQGALWGYTF.

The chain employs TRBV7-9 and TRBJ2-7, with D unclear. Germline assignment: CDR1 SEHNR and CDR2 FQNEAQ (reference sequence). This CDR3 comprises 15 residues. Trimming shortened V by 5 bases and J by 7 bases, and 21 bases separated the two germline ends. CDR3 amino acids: CASSPPQVLALEQYF. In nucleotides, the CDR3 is TGTGCCAGCAGCCCCCCCCAGGTTTTGGCGCTTGAGCAGTACTTC.

CDR3 loop: CASSRQGASTDTQYF. DNA of the CDR3: TGTGCCAGCAGCCGACAGGGGGCTAGCACAGATACGCAGTATTTT. The chain joins TRBV11-3 to TRBJ2-3; 10 bases map to TRBD1. The CDR3 contains 15 residues. V dropped 5 bases and J dropped 0; count of bases not matched to a gene: 2. Germline assignment: CDR1 SGHNT and CDR2 YENEEA.

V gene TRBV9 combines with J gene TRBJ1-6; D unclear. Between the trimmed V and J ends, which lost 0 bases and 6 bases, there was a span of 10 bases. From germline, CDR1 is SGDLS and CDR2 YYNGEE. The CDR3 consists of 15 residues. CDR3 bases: TGTGCCAGCAGCGTAGCAGGAAACGCTAATTCACCCCTCCACTTT. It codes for CASSVAGNANSPLHF.

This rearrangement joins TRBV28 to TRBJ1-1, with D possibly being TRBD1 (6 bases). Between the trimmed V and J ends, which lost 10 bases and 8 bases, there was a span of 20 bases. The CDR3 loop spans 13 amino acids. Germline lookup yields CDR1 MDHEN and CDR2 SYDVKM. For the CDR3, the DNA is TGTGCCACCTCTTCGGGGGGCATCCTCGAAGCTTTCTTT. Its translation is CATSSGGILEAFF.

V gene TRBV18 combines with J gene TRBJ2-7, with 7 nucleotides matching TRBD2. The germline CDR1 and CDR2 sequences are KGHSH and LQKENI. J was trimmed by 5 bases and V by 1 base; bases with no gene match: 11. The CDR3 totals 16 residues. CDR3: CASSPQFGGGFDEQYF. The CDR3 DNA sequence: TGTGCCAGCTCACCACAGTTTGGGGGGGGTTTCGACGAGCAGTACTTC.

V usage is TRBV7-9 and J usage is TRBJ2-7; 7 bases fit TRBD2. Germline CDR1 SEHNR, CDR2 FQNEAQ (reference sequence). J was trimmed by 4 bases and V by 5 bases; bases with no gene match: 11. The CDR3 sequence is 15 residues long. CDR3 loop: CASSLVRGEGYEQYF. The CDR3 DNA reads TGTGCCAGCAGCCTGGTTCGGGGGGAGGGTTACGAGCAGTACTTC. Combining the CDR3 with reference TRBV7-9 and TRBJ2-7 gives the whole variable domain DTGVSQNPRHKITKRGQNVTFRCDPISEHNRLYWYRQTLGQGPEFLTYFQNEAQLEKSRLLSDRFSAERPKGSFSTLEIQRTEQGDSAMYLCASSLVRGEGYEQYFGPGTRLTVT.

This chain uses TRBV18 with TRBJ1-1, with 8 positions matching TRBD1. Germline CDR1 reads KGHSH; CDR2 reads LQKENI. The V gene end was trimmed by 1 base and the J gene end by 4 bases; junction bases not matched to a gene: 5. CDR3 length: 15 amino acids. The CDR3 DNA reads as TGTGCCAGCTCACCACGACAGGGGTCGGCCACTGAAGCTTTCTTT. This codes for CASSPRQGSATEAFF.

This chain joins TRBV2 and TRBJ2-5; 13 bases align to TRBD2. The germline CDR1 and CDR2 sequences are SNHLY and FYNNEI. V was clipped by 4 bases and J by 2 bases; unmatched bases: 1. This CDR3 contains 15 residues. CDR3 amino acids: CASSALAGGQETQYF. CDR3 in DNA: TGTGCCAGCAGTGCACTAGCGGGGGGGCAAGAGACCCAGTACTTC.

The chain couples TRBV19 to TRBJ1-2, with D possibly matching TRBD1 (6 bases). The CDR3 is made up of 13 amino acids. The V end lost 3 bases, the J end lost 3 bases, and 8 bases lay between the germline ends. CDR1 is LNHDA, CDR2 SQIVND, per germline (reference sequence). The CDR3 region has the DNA TGTGCCAGTAGTATCCGGACAGACTATGGCTACACCTTC. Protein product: CASSIRTDYGYTF.

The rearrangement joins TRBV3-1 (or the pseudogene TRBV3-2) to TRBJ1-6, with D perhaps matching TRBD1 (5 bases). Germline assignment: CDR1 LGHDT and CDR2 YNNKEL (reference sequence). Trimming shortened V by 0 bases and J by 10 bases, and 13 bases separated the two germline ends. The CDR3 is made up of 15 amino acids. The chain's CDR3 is CASSQDWQGWSPLHF. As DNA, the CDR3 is TGTGCCAGCAGCCAAGATTGGCAGGGTTGGTCACCCCTCCACTTT.

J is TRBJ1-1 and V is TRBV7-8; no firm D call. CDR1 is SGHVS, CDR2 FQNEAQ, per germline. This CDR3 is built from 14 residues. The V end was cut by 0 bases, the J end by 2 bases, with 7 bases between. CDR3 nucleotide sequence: TGTGCCAGCAGCTTAGCGGCACCCAACACTGAAGCTTTCTTT. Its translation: CASSLAAPNTEAFF.

CDR3 loop: CASGLNSNNQPQHF. CDR3 nucleotides: TGTGCCAGCGGTCTCAACAGTAACAATCAGCCCCAGCATTTT. The chain joins TRBV2 to TRBJ1-5, with D uncertain. This CDR3 has 14 residues. Germline V gene sequence: CDR1 SNHLY, CDR2 FYNNEI. V lost 8 bases and J 3 bases, leaving 14 bases between the germline ends. Supplemented by reference TRBV2 and TRBJ1-5, the full variable domain reads EPEVTQTPSHQVTQMGQEVILRCVPISNHLYFYWYRQILGQKVEFLVSFYNNEISEKSEIFDDQFSVERPDGSNFTLKIRSTKLEDSAMYFCASGLNSNNQPQHFGDGTRLSIL.

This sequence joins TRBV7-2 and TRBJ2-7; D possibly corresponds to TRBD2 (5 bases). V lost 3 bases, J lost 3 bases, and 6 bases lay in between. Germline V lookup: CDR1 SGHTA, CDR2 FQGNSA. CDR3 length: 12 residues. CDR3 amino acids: CASSFGVYEQYF. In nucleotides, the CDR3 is TGTGCCAGCAGCTTCGGGGTCTACGAGCAGTACTTC.

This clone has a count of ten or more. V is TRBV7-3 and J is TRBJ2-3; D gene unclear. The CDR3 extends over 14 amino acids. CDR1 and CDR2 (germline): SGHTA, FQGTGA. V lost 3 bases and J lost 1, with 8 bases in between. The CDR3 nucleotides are TGTGCCAGCAGCTTGGTTGGAGGCACAGATACGCAGTATTTT. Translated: CASSLVGGTDTQYF.